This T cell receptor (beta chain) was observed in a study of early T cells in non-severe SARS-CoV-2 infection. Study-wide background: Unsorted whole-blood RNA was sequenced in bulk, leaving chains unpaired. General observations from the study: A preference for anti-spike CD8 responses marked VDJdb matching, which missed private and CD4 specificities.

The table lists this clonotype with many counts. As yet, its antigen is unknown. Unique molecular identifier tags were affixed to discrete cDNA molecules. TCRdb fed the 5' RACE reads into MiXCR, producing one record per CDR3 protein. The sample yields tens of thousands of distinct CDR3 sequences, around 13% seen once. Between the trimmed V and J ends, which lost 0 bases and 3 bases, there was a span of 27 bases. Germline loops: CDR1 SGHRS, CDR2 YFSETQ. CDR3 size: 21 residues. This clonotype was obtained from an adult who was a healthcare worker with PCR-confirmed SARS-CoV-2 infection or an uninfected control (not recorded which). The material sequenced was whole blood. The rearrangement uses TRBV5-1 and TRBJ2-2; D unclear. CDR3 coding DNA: TGCGCCAGCAGCTTGGCCCTGGAAGATTCGGGCCGAGAGGTTTACACCGGGGAGCTGTTTTTT. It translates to CASSLALEDSGREVYTGELFF.